The 5 T cell receptor beta chains listed next were all sequenced from one sample in a study of cytomegalovirus exposure and HLA in healthy donors. The PCR was carried out with 60 Vbeta primers and 13 Jbeta primers. The table came from immunoSEQ multiplex PCR; TCRdb's copy has only in-frame clones and leaves some out. Here the sample spans fewer than 130,000 clones, around 60% being singletons. The sequencing input was PBMCs. These TCRs come from a man aged 25 to 40 in good health and CMV-seropositive.

The rearrangement uses TRBV27 and TRBJ2-1; 13 bases map to TRBD2. This CDR3 has 15 residues. Germline CDR1 reads MNHEY; CDR2 reads SMNVEV (reference sequence). The V and J ends lost 5 bases and 5 bases, in that order; junction bases with no gene match: 3. The CDR3 DNA is TGTGCCAGCAGTATGGGACTAGCGGGGAACAATGAGCAGTTCTTC. It specifies CASSMGLAGNNEQFF.

The CDR3 DNA is TGTGCCAGTAGGCCGGGGACAGGGGGTGGCTACACCTTC. Its protein is CASRPGTGGGYTF. This sequence joins TRBV19 and TRBJ1-2, with TRBD1 matching 11 bases. The junction had 4 bases not matched to a gene; V was cut back by 6 bases and J by 7 bases. The length of the CDR3 is 13 residues. Germline assignment: CDR1 LNHDA and CDR2 SQIVND (reference sequence).

This clone was seen only a few times. This chain uses TRBV14 with TRBJ1-1; unclear D gene. The CDR3 contains 17 residues. Per the germline V gene, CDR1 is SGHDN and CDR2 is FVKESK. The V and J ends lost 2 bases and 0 bases respectively, with 16 bases between them. The DNA for the CDR3 is TGTGCCAGCAGCCAATACCCTTTGGAGTATCTGAACACTGAAGCTTTCTTT. It is translated as CASSQYPLEYLNTEAFF.

The V gene is TRBV30, the J gene TRBJ1-1, with D possibly matching TRBD1 (6 bases). The CDR3 spans 11 residues. Germline V gene lookup returns CDR1 GTSNPN and CDR2 SVGIG (reference sequence). Trimming shortened V by 1 base and J by 8 bases, and 8 bases separated the two germline ends. CDR3 nucleotides: TGTGCCTGGAGTGCAGGGGTGGAAGCTTTCTTT. It encodes CAWSAGVEAFF.

The chain carries TRBV6-1 and TRBJ2-7, with D possibly matching TRBD1 (6 bases). Germline V gene lookup returns CDR1 MNHNS and CDR2 SASEGT. The CDR3 runs to 13 residues. Trimming removed 4 bases at V and 2 bases at J, with 9 bases between. Here the CDR3 reads CASSGGLTYEQYF. The CDR3 DNA reads TGTGCCAGCAGTGGGGGGCTGACCTACGAGCAGTACTTC.